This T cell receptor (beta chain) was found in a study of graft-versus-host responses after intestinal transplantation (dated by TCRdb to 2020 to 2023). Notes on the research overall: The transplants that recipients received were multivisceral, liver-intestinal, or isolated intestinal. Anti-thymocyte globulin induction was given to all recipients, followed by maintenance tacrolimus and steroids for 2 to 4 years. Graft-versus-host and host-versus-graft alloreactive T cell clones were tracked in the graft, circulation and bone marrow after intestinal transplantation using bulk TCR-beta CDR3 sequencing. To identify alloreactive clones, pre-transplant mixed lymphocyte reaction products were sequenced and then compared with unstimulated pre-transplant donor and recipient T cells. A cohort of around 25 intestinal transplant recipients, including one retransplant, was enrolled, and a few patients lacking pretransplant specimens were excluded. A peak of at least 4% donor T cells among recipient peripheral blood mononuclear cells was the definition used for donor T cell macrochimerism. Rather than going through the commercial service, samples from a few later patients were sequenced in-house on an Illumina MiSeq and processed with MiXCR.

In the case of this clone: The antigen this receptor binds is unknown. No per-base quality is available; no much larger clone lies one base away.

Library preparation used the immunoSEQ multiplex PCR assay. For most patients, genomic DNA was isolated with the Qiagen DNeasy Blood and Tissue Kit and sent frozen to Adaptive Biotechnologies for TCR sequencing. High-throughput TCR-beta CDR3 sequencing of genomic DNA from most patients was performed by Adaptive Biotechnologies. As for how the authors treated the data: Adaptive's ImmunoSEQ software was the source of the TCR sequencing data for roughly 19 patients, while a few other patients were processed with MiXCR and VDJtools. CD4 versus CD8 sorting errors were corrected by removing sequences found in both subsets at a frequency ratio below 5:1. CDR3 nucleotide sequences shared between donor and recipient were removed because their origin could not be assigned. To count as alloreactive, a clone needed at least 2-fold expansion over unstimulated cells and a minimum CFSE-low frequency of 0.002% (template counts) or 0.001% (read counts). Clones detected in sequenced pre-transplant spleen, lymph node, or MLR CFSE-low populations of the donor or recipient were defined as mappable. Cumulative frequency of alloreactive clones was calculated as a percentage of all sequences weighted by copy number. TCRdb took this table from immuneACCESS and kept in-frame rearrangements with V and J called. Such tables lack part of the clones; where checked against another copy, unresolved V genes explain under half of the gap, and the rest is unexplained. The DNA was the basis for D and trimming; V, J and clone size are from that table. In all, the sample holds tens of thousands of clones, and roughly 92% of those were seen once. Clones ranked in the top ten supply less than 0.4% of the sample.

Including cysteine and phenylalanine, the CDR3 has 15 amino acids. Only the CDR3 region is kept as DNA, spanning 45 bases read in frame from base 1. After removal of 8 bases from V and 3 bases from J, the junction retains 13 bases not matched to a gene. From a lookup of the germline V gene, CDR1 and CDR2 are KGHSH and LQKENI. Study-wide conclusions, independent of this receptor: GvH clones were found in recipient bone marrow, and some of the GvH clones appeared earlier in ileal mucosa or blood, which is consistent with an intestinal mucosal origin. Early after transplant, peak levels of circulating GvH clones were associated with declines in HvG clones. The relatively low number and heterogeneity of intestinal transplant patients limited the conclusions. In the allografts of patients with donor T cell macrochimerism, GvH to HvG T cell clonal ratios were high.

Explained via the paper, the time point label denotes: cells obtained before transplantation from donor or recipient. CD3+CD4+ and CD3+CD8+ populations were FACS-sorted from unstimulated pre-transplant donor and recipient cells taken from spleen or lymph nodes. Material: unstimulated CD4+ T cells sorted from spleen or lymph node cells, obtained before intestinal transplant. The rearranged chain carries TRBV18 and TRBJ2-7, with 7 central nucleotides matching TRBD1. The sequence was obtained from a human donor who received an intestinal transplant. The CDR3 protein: CASSISGTDLYEQYF. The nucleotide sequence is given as TGTGCCAGCAGCATATCCGGGACAGACCTCTACGAGCAGTACTTC.